This passage covers 17 T cell receptor beta chains from one sample sequenced in a study of T cell responses to AZD1222 COVID-19 vaccine. The data were produced by immunoSEQ multiplex PCR, yet TCRdb's version contains in-frame clones alone and is incomplete. The table records about 120,000 clones, 85% to 95% of them present only once. Sequenced material: peripheral blood, taken on day 0 of AZD1222 vaccination. The receptors were gathered from an adult in good health.

The chain joins TRBV6-5 to TRBJ2-7; the match to TRBD2 covers 9 bases. The CDR3 is made up of 15 amino acids. Losses at the gene ends were 4 bases for V and 2 bases for J; bases not matched to a gene: 6. Germline CDR1 reads MNHEY; CDR2 reads SVGAGI. CDR3 coding DNA: TGTGCCAGCAGTTTTGTCGGACTAGCGACCTACGAGCAGTACTTC. Its translation is CASSFVGLATYEQYF.

The chain recombines TRBV6-2 or TRBV6-3 with TRBJ1-2, with TRBD1 identical over 12 bases. The CDR3 covers 15 residues. CDR1 is MNHEY, CDR2 SVGEGT, per germline. Trimming removed 6 bases from V and 8 bases from J; junction bases left unmatched: 10. CDR3 region: CASSRGGQGAHGYTF. The CDR3 DNA is TGTGCCAGCAGCCGAGGGGGACAGGGGGCGCACGGCTACACCTTC.

The rearrangement uses TRBV27 and TRBJ2-7; TRBD1 aligns across 7 bases. Trimming cost V 5 bases and J 4 bases; bases outside gene matches: 8. Looked up from germline, CDR1 is MNHEY and CDR2 is SMNVEV (reference sequence). This CDR3 contains 14 residues. CDR3 loop: CASSPGQLDYEQYF. CDR3 sequence (DNA): TGTGCCAGCAGTCCGGGACAGTTAGATTACGAGCAGTACTTC.

About this clone: Compared with germline, one end of the junction differs, possibly owing to a read error. V gene TRBV7-7 combines with J gene TRBJ2-5; no clear D gene. There are 13 residues in the CDR3. CDR1 is SSHAT and CDR2 is FNYEAQ in the germline V gene (reference sequence). CDR3 residues: CASSLVGIETQYF. CDR3 DNA sequence: TGTGCTAGCAGCTTGGTAGGGATTGAGACCCAGTACTTC.

This chain connects TRBV7-9 to TRBJ1-1; D uncertain. This CDR3 contains 15 residues. Germline V gene data show CDR1 as SEHNR and CDR2 as FQNEAQ (reference sequence). Trimming removed 1 base from V and 4 bases from J, with 13 bases in between. The CDR3 region is CASSLGLLLGTEAFF. The CDR3 coding sequence is TGTGCCAGCAGCTTAGGCTTGTTACTGGGCACTGAAGCTTTCTTT.

This chain connects TRBV15 to TRBJ1-2; TRBD1 agrees at 8 bases. The V gene's germline CDR1 is LNHNV and CDR2 YYDKDF (reference sequence). The CDR3 loop spans 15 amino acids. V lost 0 bases to trimming and J lost 4 bases; unmatched junction nucleotides: 4. The CDR3 sequence is CATSRDRDRGYGYTF. In nucleotides, the CDR3 is TGTGCCACCAGCAGAGATCGAGACAGGGGCTATGGCTACACCTTC.

The chain uses TRBV2 and TRBJ2-4; D is unclear. The germline V gene encodes CDR1 SNHLY and CDR2 FYNNEI. The CDR3 is 10 residues long. Trimming cost V 8 bases and J 8 bases, with 7 bases left between them. The CDR3 sequence: CASCNDIQYF. CDR3 sequence (DNA): TGTGCCAGCTGTAACGACATTCAGTACTTC.

The chain uses TRBV6-5 and TRBJ1-5; no firm D call. The CDR3 is 13 amino acids. V was trimmed by 0 bases and J by 3 bases, leaving 3 bases between them. Germline lookup yields CDR1 MNHEY and CDR2 SVGAGI. DNA for the CDR3: TGTGCCAGCAGTTACTCCTCCAATCAGCCCCAGCATTTT. Its protein is CASSYSSNQPQHF.

This sequence joins TRBV14 and TRBJ2-2, with 7 bases matching TRBD2. V was clipped by 0 bases and J by 6 bases; unmatched bases: 10. This CDR3 spans 17 amino acids. Per germline, CDR1 SGHDN and CDR2 FVKESK. CDR3 amino acids: CASSQEVGGIHAGELFF. The CDR3 bases are TGTGCCAGCAGCCAAGAAGTGGGAGGGATACATGCCGGGGAGCTGTTTTTT.

This clone appeared a single time. V usage is TRBV16 and J usage is TRBJ1-6, with D unclear. In germline, CDR1 is KGHSY, CDR2 FQNENV. Deletions cut 4 bases from V and 9 bases from J, with 10 bases between. This CDR3 spans 13 amino acids. CDR3 in DNA: TGTGCCAGCAGCCCCCTCCTGGTTTCACCCCTCCACTTT. It encodes CASSPLLVSPLHF.

Only one count was recorded for this clone. The CDR3 protein is CASSDGDWYSNQPQHF. The CDR3 coding sequence is TGTGCCAGCAGTGATGGGGACTGGTATAGCAATCAGCCCCAGCATTTT. The chain has TRBV6-1 and TRBJ1-5; perhaps TRBD1 as D (5 bases). This CDR3 is built from 16 residues. With 3 bases removed from V and 0 bases from J, the gap between germline ends came to 12 bases. Germline-derived CDR1 and CDR2 are MNHNS and SASEGT.

The rearrangement links TRBV10-3 to TRBJ1-2; D unresolved. The CDR3 contains 14 residues. Per germline, CDR1 ENHRY and CDR2 SYGVKD. V was cut by 6 bases and J by 3 bases, with 14 bases left in between. CDR3 protein: CAISDLQSYYGYTF. DNA for the CDR3: TGTGCCATCAGCGACTTACAGAGCTACTATGGCTACACCTTC.

This chain links TRBV6-6 with TRBJ2-2; 12 bases agree with TRBD2. V lost 8 bases and J lost 3; bases outside the gene matches: 7. Germline V gene data show CDR1 as MNHNY and CDR2 as SVGAGI (reference sequence). CDR3 length equals 16 residues. The CDR3 protein is CASSRTSGKYTGELFF. CDR3 DNA: TGTGCCAGCTCCCGGACTAGCGGGAAATACACCGGGGAGCTGTTTTTT.

Only one count was recorded for this clone. V and J are TRBV7-9 and TRBJ1-2, with D unresolved. The CDR3 contains 13 residues. Germline V gives CDR1 SEHNR, CDR2 FQNEAQ (reference sequence). The ends were cut back, 5 bases at V and 5 bases at J, with 12 bases in the middle. The CDR3 reads CASSPPLEYGYTF. CDR3 DNA sequence: TGTGCCAGCAGCCCTCCCCTGGAGTATGGCTACACCTTC.

This chain connects TRBV28 to TRBJ1-6; 8 bases agree with TRBD1. The CDR3 contains 15 residues. CDR1 is MDHEN, CDR2 SYDVKM, per germline. Trimming took 8 bases from V and 7 from J; bases not matched to a gene: 10. The chain's CDR3 is CASRPWDRYNSPLHF. The CDR3 nucleotides are TGTGCCAGCCGCCCATGGGACAGGTACAATTCACCCCTCCACTTT.

The chain couples TRBV27 to TRBJ2-7; D remains unclear. This CDR3 is 15 amino acids long. Germline CDR1 MNHEY, CDR2 SMNVEV (reference sequence). The ends were cut back, 5 bases at V and 0 bases at J, with 14 bases in the middle. The CDR3 protein is CASSRRAISSYEQYF. The CDR3 nucleotides are TGTGCCAGCAGTCGCCGGGCAATTAGCTCCTACGAGCAGTACTTC.

V usage is TRBV28 and J usage is TRBJ2-2; D remains ambiguous. The V gene lost 7 bases and the J gene lost 6 bases, with 9 bases spanning the gap. Germline V gene lookup returns CDR1 MDHEN and CDR2 SYDVKM. This CDR3 spans 12 amino acids. The CDR3: CASKIDPGELFF. CDR3 DNA: TGTGCCAGCAAGATAGACCCCGGGGAGCTGTTTTTT.